This TCR beta chain stems from a study of OX40 agonist ivuxolimab in advanced cancers. The table came from immunoSEQ multiplex PCR; TCRdb's copy has only in-frame clones and leaves some out. The data contain about 90,000 clones, approximately 91% of them seen just once; the ten biggest clones take up about 0.35%. The length of the CDR3 is 17 residues. V was shortened by 1 base and J by 4 bases, with 21 bases between the two germline ends. Germline CDR1 and CDR2: SQVTM and ANQGSEA. This clone appeared a single time. This TCR came from an adult with an advanced solid tumor such as melanoma, head and neck, liver or kidney cancer. Sequencing used CD4+ or CD8+ T cells sorted from blood, obtained in a trial of the OX40 agonist ivuxolimab. This chain joins TRBV29-1 and TRBJ2-3; a possible D gene is TRBD2 (5 bases). CDR3 nucleotide sequence: TGCAGCGTTGAAGGCGGGCGGGCCCTAGCACACTCAGATACGCAGTATTTT. This translates into CSVEGGRALAHSDTQYF.